These T cell receptor beta chains were read from a single sample in a study of cytomegalovirus exposure and HLA in healthy donors. Some clones are missing from TCRdb's copy, which holds only in-frame ones; the method was immunoSEQ multiplex PCR. Counted here are 250,000 to 300,000 clones, 92% occurring once; the ten biggest clones make up 1.5% to 2%. Specimen: PBMCs. The source of these receptors is a girl aged 2 to 10 in good health and CMV-seronegative. The CDR3 runs from the conserved cysteine through the conserved F or W. The order of the fields is V gene, J gene, D gene, clone size, CDR3 DNA, CDR3 protein. D genes are given only for firm matches. Size values are once, few and many counts, or a class for expanded clones, and some rows have none.

TRBV2	TRBJ1-5	TRBD1	-	TGTGCCAGCAGGAGACAGGGGGAGGAAGGCAATCAGCCCCAGCATTTT	CASRRQGEEGNQPQHF
TRBV29-1	TRBJ2-1	TRBD2	-	TGCAGCGTCGGAGGGACTAGCGGAGAAGGCTCCTACAATGAGCAGTTCTTC	CSVGGTSGEGSYNEQFF
TRBV18	TRBJ2-5	TRBD2	once	TGTGCCAGCTCACGCCAGACTAGCGGACAAGAGACCCAGTACTTC	CASSRQTSGQETQYF
TRBV28	TRBJ1-5	-	-	TGTGCCAGCAGTCCTGGGACTTTGGGAAATCAGCCCCAGCATTTT	CASSPGTLGNQPQHF
TRBV7-9	TRBJ1-4	-	few	TGTGCCAGCAGCTCTTTCACAGGTGAAAAACTGTTTTTT	CASSSFTGEKLFF
TRBV27	TRBJ1-5	-	-	TGTGCCAGCAGTTCCGACATTAATCAGCCCCAGCATTTT	CASSSDINQPQHF
TRBV14	TRBJ2-7	-	once	TGTGCCAGCAGCCAAGATGGGGCGCGCCCCTCCTACGAGCAGTACTTC	CASSQDGARPSYEQYF
TRBV7-8	TRBJ2-1	TRBD2	-	TGTGCCAGCAGCTCCCGGACTAGCCCCGGTTTAAGTGAGCAGTTCTTC	CASSSRTSPGLSEQFF
TRBV27	TRBJ1-5	-	-	TGTGCCAGCGGATTTCCAGGGCTAGATTATCAGCCCCAGCATTTT	CASGFPGLDYQPQHF
TRBV13	TRBJ1-1	TRBD1	-	TGTGCCAGCAGCCAAGGGACAGGGGCCACTGAAGCTTTCTTT	CASSQGTGATEAFF
TRBV11-2	TRBJ2-1	-	-	TGTGCCAGCAGCTTGGGGGCGGTGGGGAATGAGCAGTTCTTC	CASSLGAVGNEQFF
TRBV6-1	TRBJ2-1	TRBD2	-	TGTGCCAGCAGTGGGACTAGCGGGAGTAACAATGAGCAGTTCTTC	CASSGTSGSNNEQFF